This is a list of T cell receptor beta chains from one sample in a study of T cell clonotyping in hematopoietic cell transplantation. Only in-frame clones appear in the TCRdb table, and some are missing; sequencing was by immunoSEQ multiplex PCR. The sample contains 60,000 to 75,000 clones, roughly 93% of which appear only once. The material sequenced was peripheral blood mononuclear cells. These TCRs come from a man in his forties or fifties in good health. Some clones in this sample may be carry-over from other donors' samples. CDR3s include the opening cysteine and the closing phenylalanine or tryptophan. A D gene is named only where the DNA matches it firmly.

CDR3 length,D gene,V gene,CDR3 protein
14,TRBD2,TRBV7-3,CASSLGLAGSEQYF
15,TRBD2,TRBV5-4,CASSLVGGGIREQYF
13,TRBD2,TRBV30,CAWARGVGNEQFF
14,NA,TRBV7-2,CASSSRQAATEAFF
13,NA,TRBV25-1,CASTEGGTFGYTF
15,TRBD1,TRBV6-5,CASSYSWTGLYEQYF
13,NA,TRBV7-2,CASSSFGTDTQYF
16,TRBD1,TRBV6-6,CASRPDGTGGTYEQYF
13,NA,TRBV6-5,CASRRDGNQPQHF
18,NA,TRBV9,CASSASVQFRVPNQPQHF
15,NA,TRBV9,CASSVAQGMNTEAFF